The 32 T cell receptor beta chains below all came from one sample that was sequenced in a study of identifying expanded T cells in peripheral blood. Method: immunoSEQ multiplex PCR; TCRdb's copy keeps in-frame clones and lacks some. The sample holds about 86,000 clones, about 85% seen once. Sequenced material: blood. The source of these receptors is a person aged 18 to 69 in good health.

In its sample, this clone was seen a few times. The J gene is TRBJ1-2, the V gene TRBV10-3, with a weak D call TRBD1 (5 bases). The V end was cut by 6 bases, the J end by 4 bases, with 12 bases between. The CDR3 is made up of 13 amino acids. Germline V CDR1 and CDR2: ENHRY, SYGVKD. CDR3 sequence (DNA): TGTGCCATCAGGGAAGACAGCACCTATGGCTACACCTTC. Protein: CAIREDSTYGYTF.

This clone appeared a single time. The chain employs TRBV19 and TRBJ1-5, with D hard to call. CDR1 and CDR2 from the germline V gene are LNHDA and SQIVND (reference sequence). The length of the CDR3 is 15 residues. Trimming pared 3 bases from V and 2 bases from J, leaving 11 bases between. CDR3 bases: TGTGCCAGTAGTATTGGAATTATTGGCAATCAGCCCCAGCATTTT. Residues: CASSIGIIGNQPQHF.

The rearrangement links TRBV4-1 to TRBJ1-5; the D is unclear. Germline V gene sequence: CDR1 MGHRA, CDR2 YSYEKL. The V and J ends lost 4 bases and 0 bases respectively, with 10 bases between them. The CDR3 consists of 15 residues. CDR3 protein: CASSLRAPSNQPQHF. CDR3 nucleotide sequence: TGCGCCAGCAGCCTACGGGCACCTAGCAATCAGCCCCAGCATTTT.

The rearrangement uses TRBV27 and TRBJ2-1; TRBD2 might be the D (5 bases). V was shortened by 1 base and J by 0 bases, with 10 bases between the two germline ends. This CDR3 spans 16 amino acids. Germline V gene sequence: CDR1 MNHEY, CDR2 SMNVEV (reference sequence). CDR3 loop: CASSLYPGSSYNEQFF. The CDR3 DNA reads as TGTGCCAGCAGTTTATATCCGGGAAGCTCCTACAATGAGCAGTTCTTC.

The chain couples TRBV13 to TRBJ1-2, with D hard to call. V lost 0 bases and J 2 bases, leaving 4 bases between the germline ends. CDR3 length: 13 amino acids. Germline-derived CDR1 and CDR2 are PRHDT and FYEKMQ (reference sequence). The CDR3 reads CASSLGKNYGYTF. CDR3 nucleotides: TGTGCCAGCAGCTTAGGAAAGAACTATGGCTACACCTTC.

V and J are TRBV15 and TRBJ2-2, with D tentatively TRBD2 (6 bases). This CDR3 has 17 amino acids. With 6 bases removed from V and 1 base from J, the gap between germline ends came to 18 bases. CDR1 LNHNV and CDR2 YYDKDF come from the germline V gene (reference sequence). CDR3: CATSSEGPGVNTGELFF. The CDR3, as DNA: TGTGCCACCAGTTCCGAGGGACCGGGGGTGAACACCGGGGAGCTGTTTTTT.

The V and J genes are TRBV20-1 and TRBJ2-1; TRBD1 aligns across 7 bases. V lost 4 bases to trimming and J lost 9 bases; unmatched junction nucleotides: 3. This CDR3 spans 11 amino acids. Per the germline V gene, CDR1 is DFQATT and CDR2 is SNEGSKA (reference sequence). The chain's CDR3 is CSATTGTEQFF. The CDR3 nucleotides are TGCAGTGCTACGACAGGGACTGAGCAGTTCTTC.

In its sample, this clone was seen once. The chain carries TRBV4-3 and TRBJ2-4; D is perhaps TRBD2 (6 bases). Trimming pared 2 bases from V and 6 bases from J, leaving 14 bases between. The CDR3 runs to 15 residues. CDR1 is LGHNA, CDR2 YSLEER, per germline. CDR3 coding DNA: TGCGCCAGCAGCCAACGTTCGGGGGTGGGAAACATTCAGTACTTC. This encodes CASSQRSGVGNIQYF.

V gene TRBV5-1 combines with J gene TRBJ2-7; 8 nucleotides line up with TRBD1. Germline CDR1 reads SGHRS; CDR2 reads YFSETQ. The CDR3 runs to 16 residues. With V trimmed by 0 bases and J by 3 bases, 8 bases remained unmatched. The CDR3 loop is CASSLGQGTYIYEQYF. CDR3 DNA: TGCGCCAGCAGCTTGGGACAGGGGACTTACATCTACGAGCAGTACTTC. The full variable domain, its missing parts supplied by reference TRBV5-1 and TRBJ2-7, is KAGVTQTPRYLIKTRGQQVTLSCSPISGHRSVSWYQQTPGQGLQFLFEYFSETQRNKGNFPGRFSGRQFSNSRSEMNVSTLELGDSALYLCASSLGQGTYIYEQYFGPGTRLTVT.

This CDR3 reads CASSIEGTGETEAFF. Written as DNA, the CDR3 is TGTGCCAGTAGTATAGAGGGGACAGGGGAGACTGAAGCTTTCTTT. The chain carries TRBV19 and TRBJ1-1, with 10 bases matching TRBD1. Germline CDR1 is LNHDA and CDR2 is SQIVND (reference sequence). The junction had 3 bases not matched to a gene; V was cut back by 0 bases and J by 5 bases. The CDR3 length is 15 residues. The full variable domain, in which reference TRBV19 and TRBJ1-1 provide the parts outside the CDR3, is DGGITQSPKYLFRKEGQNVTLSCEQNLNHDAMYWYRQDPGQGLRLIYYSQIVNDFQKGDIAEGYSVSREKKESFPLTVTSAQKNPTAFYLCASSIEGTGETEAFFGQGTRLTVV.

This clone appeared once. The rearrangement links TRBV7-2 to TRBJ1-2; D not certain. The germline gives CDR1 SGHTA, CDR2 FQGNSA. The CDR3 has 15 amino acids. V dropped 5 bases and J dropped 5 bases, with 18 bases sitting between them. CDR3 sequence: CASSPDSFRQYGYTF. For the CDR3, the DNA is TGTGCCAGCAGCCCGGACTCTTTCCGCCAGTATGGCTACACCTTC.

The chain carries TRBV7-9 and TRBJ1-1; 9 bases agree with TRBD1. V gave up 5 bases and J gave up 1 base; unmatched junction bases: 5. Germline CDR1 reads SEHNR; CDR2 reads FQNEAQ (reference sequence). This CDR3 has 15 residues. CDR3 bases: TGTGCCAGCAGCGCCGGACAGGGGACGAACACTGAAGCTTTCTTT. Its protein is CASSAGQGTNTEAFF.

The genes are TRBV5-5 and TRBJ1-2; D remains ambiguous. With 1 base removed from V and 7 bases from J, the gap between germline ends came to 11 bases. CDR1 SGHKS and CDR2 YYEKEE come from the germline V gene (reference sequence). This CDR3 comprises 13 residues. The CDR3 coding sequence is TGTGCCAGCAGCTTGATCAGCGGACGTGGCTACACCTTC. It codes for CASSLISGRGYTF. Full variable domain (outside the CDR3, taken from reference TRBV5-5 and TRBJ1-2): DAGVTQSPTHLIKTRGQQVTLRCSPISGHKSVSWYQQVLGQGPQFIFQYYEKEERGRGNFPDRFSARQFPNYSSELNVNALLLGDSALYLCASSLISGRGYTFGSGTRLTVV.

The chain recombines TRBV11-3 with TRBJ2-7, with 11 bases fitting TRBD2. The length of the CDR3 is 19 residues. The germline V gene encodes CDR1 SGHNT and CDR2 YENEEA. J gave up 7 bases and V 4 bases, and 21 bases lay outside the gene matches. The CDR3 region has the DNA TGTGCCAGCAGCTCCCCTTGGGGGACTAGCGGCCGCCTCCCGGGGGAGCAGTACTTC. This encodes CASSSPWGTSGRLPGEQYF.

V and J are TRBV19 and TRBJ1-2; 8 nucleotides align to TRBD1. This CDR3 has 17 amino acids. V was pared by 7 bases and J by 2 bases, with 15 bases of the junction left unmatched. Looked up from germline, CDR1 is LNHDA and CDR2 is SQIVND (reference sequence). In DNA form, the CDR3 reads TGTGCCAGTAATGTAGGGGACAGGCTACCATTAAACTATGGCTACACCTTC. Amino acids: CASNVGDRLPLNYGYTF.

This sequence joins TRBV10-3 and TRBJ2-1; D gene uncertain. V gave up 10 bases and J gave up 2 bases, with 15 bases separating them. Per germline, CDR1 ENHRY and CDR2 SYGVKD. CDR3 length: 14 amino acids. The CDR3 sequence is CASSDSPAYNEQFF. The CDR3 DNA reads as TGTGCCAGCTCCGACTCCCCTGCCTACAATGAGCAGTTCTTC.

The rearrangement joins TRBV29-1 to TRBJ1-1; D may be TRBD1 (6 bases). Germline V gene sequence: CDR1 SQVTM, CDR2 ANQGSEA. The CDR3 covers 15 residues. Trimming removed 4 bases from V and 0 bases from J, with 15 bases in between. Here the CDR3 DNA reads TGCAGCGTTGTAGAAGGGGGAGGCATGAACACTGAAGCTTTCTTT. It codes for CSVVEGGGMNTEAFF. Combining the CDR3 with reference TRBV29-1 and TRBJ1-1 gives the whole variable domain SAVISQKPSRDICQRGTSLTIQCQVDSQVTMMFWYRQQPGQSLTLIATANQGSEATYESGFVIDKFPISRPNLTFSTLTVSNMSPEDSSIYLCSVVEGGGMNTEAFFGQGTRLTVV.

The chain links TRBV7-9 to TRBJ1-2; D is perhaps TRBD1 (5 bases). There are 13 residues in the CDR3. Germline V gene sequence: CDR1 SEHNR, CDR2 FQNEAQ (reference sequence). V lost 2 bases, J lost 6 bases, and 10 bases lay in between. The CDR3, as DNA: TGTGCCAGCAGCTTAAGTTTCAGGGATGGCTACACCTTC. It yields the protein CASSLSFRDGYTF.

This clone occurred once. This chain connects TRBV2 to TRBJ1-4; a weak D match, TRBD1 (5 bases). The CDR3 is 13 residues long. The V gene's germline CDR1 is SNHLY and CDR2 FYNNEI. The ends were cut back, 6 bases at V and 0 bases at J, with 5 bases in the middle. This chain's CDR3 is CASRGATNEKLFF. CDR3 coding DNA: TGTGCCAGCAGGGGGGCAACTAATGAAAAACTGTTTTTT.

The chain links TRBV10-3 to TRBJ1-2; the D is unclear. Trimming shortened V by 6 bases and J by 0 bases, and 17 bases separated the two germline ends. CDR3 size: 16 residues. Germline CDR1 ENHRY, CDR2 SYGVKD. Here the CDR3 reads CAISEGRARTNYGYTF. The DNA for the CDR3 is TGTGCCATCAGCGAAGGCCGGGCTCGGACTAACTATGGCTACACCTTC.

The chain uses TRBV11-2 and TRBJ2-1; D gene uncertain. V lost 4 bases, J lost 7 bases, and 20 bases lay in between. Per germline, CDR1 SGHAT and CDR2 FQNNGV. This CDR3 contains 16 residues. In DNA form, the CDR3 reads TGTGCCAGCAGCTCGGCGGTCATACACTATAGGAATGAGCAGTTCTTC. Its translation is CASSSAVIHYRNEQFF.

CDR3 sequence: CASSPPGVETQYF. In DNA, the CDR3 is TGTGCCAGCAGCCCCCCTGGGGTGGAGACCCAGTACTTC. This rearrangement joins TRBV7-2 to TRBJ2-5; D gene unclear. CDR3 size: 13 residues. Trimming removed 5 bases at V and 5 bases at J, with 12 bases between. Germline CDR1 reads SGHTA; CDR2 reads FQGNSA.

CDR3 amino acids: CASSLDSNSYNEQFF. CDR3 coding DNA: TGTGCCAGCAGCCTGGACAGCAACTCCTACAATGAGCAGTTCTTC. The chain is built from TRBV6-6 and TRBJ2-1; perhaps TRBD1 as D (6 bases). Germline CDR1 and CDR2: MNHNY and SVGAGI (reference sequence). There are 15 residues in the CDR3. The V gene lost 6 bases and the J gene lost 0 bases, with 12 bases spanning the gap.

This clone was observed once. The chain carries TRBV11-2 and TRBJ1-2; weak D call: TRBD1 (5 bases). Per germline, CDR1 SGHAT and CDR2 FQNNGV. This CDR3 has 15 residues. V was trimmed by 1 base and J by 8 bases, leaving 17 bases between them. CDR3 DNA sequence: TGTGCCAGCAGCTTAGTCTCCGACGGCCCAGGGGGCTACACCTTC. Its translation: CASSLVSDGPGGYTF.

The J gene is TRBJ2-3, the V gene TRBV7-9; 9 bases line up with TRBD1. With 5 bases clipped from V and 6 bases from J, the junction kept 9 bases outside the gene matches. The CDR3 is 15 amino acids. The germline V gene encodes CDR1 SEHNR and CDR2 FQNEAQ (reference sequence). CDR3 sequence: CASSPTGTGTDTQYF. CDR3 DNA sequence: TGTGCCAGCAGCCCGACCGGGACAGGGACTGATACGCAGTATTTT.

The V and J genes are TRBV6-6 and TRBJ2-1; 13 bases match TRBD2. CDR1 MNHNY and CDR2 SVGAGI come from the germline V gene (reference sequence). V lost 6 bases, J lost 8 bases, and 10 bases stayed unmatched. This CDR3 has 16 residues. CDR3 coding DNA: TGTGCCAGCAGAAGACTAGCGGGGGGCCCGGGGCATGAGCAGTTCTTC. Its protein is CASRRLAGGPGHEQFF.

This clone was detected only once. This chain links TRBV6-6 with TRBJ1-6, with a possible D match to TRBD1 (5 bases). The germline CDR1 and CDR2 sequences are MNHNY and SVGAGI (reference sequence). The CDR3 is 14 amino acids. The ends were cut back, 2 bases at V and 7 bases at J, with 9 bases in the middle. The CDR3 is CASSYKGNNSPLHF. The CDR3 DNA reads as TGTGCCAGCAGTTACAAGGGGAACAATTCACCCCTCCACTTT.

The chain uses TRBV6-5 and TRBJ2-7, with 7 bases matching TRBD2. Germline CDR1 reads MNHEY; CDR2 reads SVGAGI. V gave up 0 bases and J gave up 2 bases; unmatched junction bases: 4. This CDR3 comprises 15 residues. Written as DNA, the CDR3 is TGTGCCAGCAGTTACTCGGGAGGGGATGCCTACGAGCAGTACTTC. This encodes CASSYSGGDAYEQYF.

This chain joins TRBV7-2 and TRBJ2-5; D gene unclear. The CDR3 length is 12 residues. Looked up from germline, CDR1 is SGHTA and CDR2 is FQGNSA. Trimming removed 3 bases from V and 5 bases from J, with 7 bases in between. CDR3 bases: TGTGCCAGCAGCTTTTGGCAGGAGACCCAGTACTTC. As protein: CASSFWQETQYF. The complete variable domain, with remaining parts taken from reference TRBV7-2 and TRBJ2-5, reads GAGVSQSPSNKVTEKGKDVELRCDPISGHTALYWYRQSLGQGLEFLIYFQGNSAPDKSGLPSDRFSAERTGGSVSTLTIQRTQQEDSAVYLCASSFWQETQYFGPGTRLLVL.

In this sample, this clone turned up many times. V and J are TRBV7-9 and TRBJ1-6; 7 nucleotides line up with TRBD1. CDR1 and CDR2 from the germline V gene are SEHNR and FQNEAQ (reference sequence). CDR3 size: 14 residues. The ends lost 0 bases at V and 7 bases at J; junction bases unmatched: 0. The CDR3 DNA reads TGTGCCAGCAGCTTAGCAGGGGGCAATTCACCCCTCCACTTT. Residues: CASSLAGGNSPLHF.

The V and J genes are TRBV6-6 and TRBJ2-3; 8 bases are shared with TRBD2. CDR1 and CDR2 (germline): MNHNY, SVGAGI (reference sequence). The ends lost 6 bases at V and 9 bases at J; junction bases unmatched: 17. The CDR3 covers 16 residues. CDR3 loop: CASSLPYSTSDGTQYF. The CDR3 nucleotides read TGTGCCAGCAGCCTACCCTATTCGACTAGCGATGGAACGCAGTATTTT.

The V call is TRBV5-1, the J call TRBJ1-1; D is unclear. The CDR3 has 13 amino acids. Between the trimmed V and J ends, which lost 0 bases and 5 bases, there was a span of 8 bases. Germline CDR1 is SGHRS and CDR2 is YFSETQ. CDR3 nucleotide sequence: TGCGCCAGCAGCTTGGCCGTCCGGACTGAAGCTTTCTTT. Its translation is CASSLAVRTEAFF.